A selection of T cell receptor beta chains follows, all from one sample in a study of blood T cells in healthy people across ages. TCRdb processed the 5' RACE reads anew with MiXCR; each CDR3 protein has one entry. The top ten hold approximately 18% of the sample, which has 790,000 or so distinct CDR3 sequences, about 47% seen once. The sample consisted of blood. The receptors come from a man older than 75 in good health. The CDR3 runs from the conserved cysteine through the conserved F or W. Fields, in order: D gene, J gene, V gene, clone size, CDR3 protein, CDR3 DNA. A D gene is named only where the DNA matches it firmly. Clone size is not always given. Where it is, it says once, few, many or a class for expanded clones.

D gene: -; J gene: TRBJ2-3; V gene: TRBV20-1; clone size: -; CDR3 protein: CSAMAGAPPDTQYF; CDR3 DNA: TGCAGTGCTATGGCGGGGGCCCCCCCAGATACGCAGTATTTT
D gene: TRBD1; J gene: TRBJ2-1; V gene: TRBV7-2; clone size: -; CDR3 protein: CASSLDFGQGVSEQFF; CDR3 DNA: TGTGCCAGCAGCTTAGATTTCGGACAGGGGGTCTCTGAGCAGTTCTTC
D gene: -; J gene: TRBJ2-5; V gene: TRBV5-1; clone size: few; CDR3 protein: CASSLGYEGLEQYF; CDR3 DNA: TGCGCCAGCAGCTTGGGATATGAGGGCCTGGAGCAGTACTTC
D gene: -; J gene: TRBJ1-2; V gene: TRBV7-2; clone size: -; CDR3 protein: CASKAGGRDGYTF; CDR3 DNA: TGTGCCAGCAAGGCCGGAGGGAGGGACGGCTACACCTTC
D gene: TRBD2; J gene: TRBJ2-4; V gene: TRBV20-1; clone size: -; CDR3 protein: CSARAMAGGAKNIQYF; CDR3 DNA: TGCAGTGCTAGAGCTATGGCGGGAGGGGCCAAAAACATTCAGTACTTC
D gene: -; J gene: TRBJ2-5; V gene: TRBV20-1; clone size: few; CDR3 protein: CSAAPLQSPLAQYF; CDR3 DNA: TGCAGTGCTGCCCCCCTACAGTCTCCCCTGGCCCAGTACTTC
D gene: TRBD1; J gene: TRBJ1-6; V gene: TRBV6-5; clone size: -; CDR3 protein: CASSQGQGISPLHF; CDR3 DNA: TGTGCCAGCAGCCAGGGACAGGGTATATCACCCCTCCACTTT
D gene: -; J gene: TRBJ2-1; V gene: TRBV18; clone size: -; CDR3 protein: CASSHEAGRDEQFF; CDR3 DNA: TGTGCCAGCTCTCATGAGGCGGGCCGGGATGAGCAGTTCTTC
D gene: -; J gene: TRBJ2-3; V gene: TRBV7-9; clone size: -; CDR3 protein: CASSPLGGFRDMADTQYF; CDR3 DNA: TGTGCCAGCAGCCCCTTGGGGGGTTTTAGGGATATGGCAGATACGCAGTATTTT
D gene: -; J gene: TRBJ2-3; V gene: TRBV5-1; clone size: few; CDR3 protein: CASSLEADTQYF; CDR3 DNA: TGCGCCAGCAGCTTGGAGGCAGATACGCAGTATTTT
D gene: -; J gene: TRBJ2-7; V gene: TRBV5-1; clone size: -; CDR3 protein: CASSLRLRNEQYF; CDR3 DNA: TGCGCCAGCAGCTTGAGGTTACGAAATGAGCAGTACTTC
D gene: -; J gene: TRBJ2-1; V gene: TRBV5-1; clone size: -; CDR3 protein: CACSTRDSSYDVQFF; CDR3 DNA: TGCGCCTGCAGCACCCGGGACTCGTCCTACGATGTGCAGTTCTTC
D gene: TRBD1; J gene: TRBJ2-7; V gene: TRBV10-3; clone size: -; CDR3 protein: CAIGPGTGNEQYF; CDR3 DNA: TGTGCCATCGGTCCAGGGACAGGGAATGAGCAGTACTTC
D gene: TRBD1; J gene: TRBJ1-5; V gene: TRBV29-1; clone size: -; CDR3 protein: CSVKYAGTGGINQPQHF; CDR3 DNA: TGCAGCGTTAAGTATGCGGGCACAGGGGGCATCAATCAGCCCCAGCATTTT
D gene: -; J gene: TRBJ1-3; V gene: TRBV5-1; clone size: -; CDR3 protein: CASSQTGAKKTIYF; CDR3 DNA: TGCGCCAGCAGCCAAACCGGGGCGAAGAAGACCATATATTTT
D gene: -; J gene: TRBJ1-2; V gene: TRBV28; clone size: few; CDR3 protein: CASSSPYGYTF; CDR3 DNA: TGTGCCAGCAGTTCGCCCTATGGCTACACCTTC
D gene: TRBD2; J gene: TRBJ2-3; V gene: TRBV29-1; clone size: -; CDR3 protein: CSIAPSGRVADTQYF; CDR3 DNA: TGCAGCATAGCCCCAAGCGGGAGGGTTGCAGATACGCAGTATTTT
D gene: -; J gene: TRBJ1-6; V gene: TRBV5-1; clone size: -; CDR3 protein: CASSPAEYNSPLHF; CDR3 DNA: TGCGCCAGCAGCCCGGCAGAATATAATTCACCCCTCCACTTT
D gene: -; J gene: TRBJ2-5; V gene: TRBV6-2/TRBV6-3; clone size: -; CDR3 protein: CAGSPVQETQYF; CDR3 DNA: TGTGCCGGCAGTCCGGTCCAAGAGACCCAGTACTTC
D gene: -; J gene: TRBJ2-7; V gene: TRBV11-1; clone size: -; CDR3 protein: CASSLEGWQGDEQYF; CDR3 DNA: TGTGCCAGCAGCTTAGAGGGATGGCAGGGTGACGAGCAGTACTTC
D gene: TRBD2; J gene: TRBJ2-3; V gene: TRBV20-1; clone size: -; CDR3 protein: CSASGLAGRTDTQYF; CDR3 DNA: TGCAGTGCTTCCGGACTAGCGGGACGCACAGATACGCAGTATTTT
D gene: -; J gene: TRBJ1-6; V gene: TRBV20-1; clone size: few; CDR3 protein: CSARDHRGLGNSPLHF; CDR3 DNA: TGCAGTGCTAGAGACCACCGTGGGTTAGGCAATTCACCCCTCCACTTT
D gene: -; J gene: TRBJ1-2; V gene: TRBV7-9; clone size: few; CDR3 protein: CASSLAPGLYGYTF; CDR3 DNA: TGTGCCAGCAGCTTAGCTCCGGGACTCTATGGCTACACCTTC
D gene: -; J gene: TRBJ2-5; V gene: TRBV28; clone size: many; CDR3 protein: CASSRLQGQETQYF; CDR3 DNA: TGTGCCAGCAGCAGACTTCAGGGTCAAGAGACCCAGTACTTC
D gene: TRBD2; J gene: TRBJ2-1; V gene: TRBV29-1; clone size: few; CDR3 protein: CSVEGTSGSPNEQFF; CDR3 DNA: TGCAGCGTAGAAGGGACTAGCGGGTCCCCGAATGAGCAGTTCTTC
D gene: -; J gene: TRBJ1-5; V gene: TRBV18; clone size: few; CDR3 protein: CASSPEKDQPQHF; CDR3 DNA: TGTGCCAGCTCACCAGAAAAGGATCAGCCCCAGCATTTT
D gene: -; J gene: TRBJ1-1; V gene: TRBV7-2; clone size: few; CDR3 protein: CASSPDRYTEAFF; CDR3 DNA: TGTGCCAGCAGCCCCGACAGGTACACTGAAGCTTTCTTT